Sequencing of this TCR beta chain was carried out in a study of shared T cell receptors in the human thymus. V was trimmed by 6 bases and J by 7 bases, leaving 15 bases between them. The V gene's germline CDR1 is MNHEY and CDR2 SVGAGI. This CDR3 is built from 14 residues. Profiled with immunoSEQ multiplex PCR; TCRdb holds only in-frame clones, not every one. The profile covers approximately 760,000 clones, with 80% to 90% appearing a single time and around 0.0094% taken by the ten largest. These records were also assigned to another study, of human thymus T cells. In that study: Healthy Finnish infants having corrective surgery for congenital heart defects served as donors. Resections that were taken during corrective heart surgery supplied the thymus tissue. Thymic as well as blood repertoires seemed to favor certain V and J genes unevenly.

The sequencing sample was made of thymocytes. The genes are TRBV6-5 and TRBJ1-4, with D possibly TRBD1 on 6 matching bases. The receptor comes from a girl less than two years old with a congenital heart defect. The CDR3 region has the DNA TGTGCCAGCAGCCCCGGACAGCAGGTTGAAAAACTGTTTTTT. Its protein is CASSPGQQVEKLFF.